A selection of T cell receptor beta chains follows, all from one sample in a study of blood T cell repertoires in COVID-19. Clones were read by immunoSEQ multiplex PCR, and TCRdb kept only the in-frame ones, dropping some. The table has around 230,000 clones, roughly 90% seen once; the top ten hold approximately 2.1%. The sequenced sample was peripheral blood. These receptors were collected from a man aged 25-40 years who had recovered from COVID-19. Both conserved end residues are part of each CDR3. Each record gives: clone size, V gene, D gene, J gene, CDR3 DNA, CDR3 protein. D genes are given only for firm matches. Size tells how often a clone was seen (once, few, many) or the class of an expanded clone, and some rows leave it out.

abundance: .; v_gene: TRBV19; d_gene: TRBD1; j_gene: TRBJ1-2; CDR3nt: TGTGCCAGTACTCCACGCCGGGACAGGGATCGATATGGCTACACCTTC; CDR3aa: CASTPRRDRDRYGYTF
abundance: .; v_gene: TRBV27; d_gene: TRBD1; j_gene: TRBJ2-7; CDR3nt: TGTGCCAGCAGTTTTGACAGGGCCGAGCAGTACTTC; CDR3aa: CASSFDRAEQYF
abundance: .; v_gene: TRBV9; d_gene: .; j_gene: TRBJ2-1; CDR3nt: TGTGCCAGCAGCGTAGACTCAGGGTTGGCCCCGAGCTTTTACAATGAGCAGTTCTTC; CDR3aa: CASSVDSGLAPSFYNEQFF
abundance: few; v_gene: TRBV7-9; d_gene: .; j_gene: TRBJ1-1; CDR3nt: TGTGCCAGCAGCTACGGACAGACTAACACTGAAGCTTTCTTT; CDR3aa: CASSYGQTNTEAFF
abundance: .; v_gene: TRBV18; d_gene: .; j_gene: TRBJ2-5; CDR3nt: TGTGCCAGCTCACCGGTTGATCCGGCGGGGACCCAGTACTTC; CDR3aa: CASSPVDPAGTQYF
abundance: .; v_gene: TRBV7-9; d_gene: .; j_gene: TRBJ2-7; CDR3nt: TGTGCCAGCAGCTTTAGGCAGGGATTCGACTACGAGCAGTACTTC; CDR3aa: CASSFRQGFDYEQYF
abundance: .; v_gene: TRBV7-6; d_gene: .; j_gene: TRBJ2-3; CDR3nt: TGTGCCAGCAGCTTCGGGTTAGATACGCAGTATTTT; CDR3aa: CASSFGLDTQYF
abundance: .; v_gene: TRBV6-5; d_gene: .; j_gene: TRBJ1-3; CDR3nt: TGTGCCAGCAGTACAGGTCTAAACACCATATATTTT; CDR3aa: CASSTGLNTIYF
abundance: .; v_gene: TRBV3-1/TRBV3-2; d_gene: .; j_gene: TRBJ2-1; CDR3nt: TGTGCCAGCAGCCAAGAAGGTCTAGCCCCCTACAATGAGCAGTTCTTC; CDR3aa: CASSQEGLAPYNEQFF
abundance: .; v_gene: TRBV27; d_gene: .; j_gene: TRBJ2-5; CDR3nt: TGTGCCAGCAGCAACCCCGACAGACCACAAGAGACCCAGTACTTC; CDR3aa: CASSNPDRPQETQYF
abundance: .; v_gene: TRBV11-2; d_gene: TRBD2; j_gene: TRBJ2-1; CDR3nt: TGTGCCAGCAGCTTAGTCGTGACCAGCGGGGGCCGGGCGGAGCAGTTCTTC; CDR3aa: CASSLVVTSGGRAEQFF
abundance: .; v_gene: TRBV15; d_gene: .; j_gene: TRBJ1-4; CDR3nt: TGTGCCACCAAGTTCGACAGATTTAATGAAAAACTGTTTTTT; CDR3aa: CATKFDRFNEKLFF
abundance: .; v_gene: TRBV11-3; d_gene: TRBD2; j_gene: TRBJ2-3; CDR3nt: TGTGCCAGCAGCCCCCGGGCTAGCGGGGGGCTCGGGGATACGCAGTATTTT; CDR3aa: CASSPRASGGLGDTQYF
abundance: .; v_gene: TRBV6-1; d_gene: TRBD1; j_gene: TRBJ2-7; CDR3nt: TGTGCCAGCAGTGACGGGGACAGCTCCTACGAGCAGTACTTC; CDR3aa: CASSDGDSSYEQYF
abundance: .; v_gene: TRBV18; d_gene: .; j_gene: TRBJ1-2; CDR3nt: TGTGCCAGCTCACCACCGGCCGGGGATGGCTACACCTTC; CDR3aa: CASSPPAGDGYTF
abundance: .; v_gene: TRBV5-4; d_gene: TRBD1; j_gene: TRBJ1-4; CDR3nt: TGTGCCAGCAGTCCCGGGACAGGGCGACACGGTGAGGAAAAACTGTTTTTT; CDR3aa: CASSPGTGRHGEEKLFF
abundance: .; v_gene: TRBV19; d_gene: TRBD2; j_gene: TRBJ2-2; CDR3nt: TGTGCCAGTAGCAACACTCACGCGGGGGGCTATACCGGGGAGCTGTTTTTT; CDR3aa: CASSNTHAGGYTGELFF
abundance: .; v_gene: TRBV10-1; d_gene: .; j_gene: TRBJ1-4; CDR3nt: TGCGCCAGCAGTGATCAGAACGATAATGAAAAACTGTTTTTT; CDR3aa: CASSDQNDNEKLFF
abundance: .; v_gene: TRBV27; d_gene: TRBD2; j_gene: TRBJ2-2; CDR3nt: TGTGCCAGCAATAGACTAGCGGGGGGGCGTCCCACCGGGGAGCTGTTTTTT; CDR3aa: CASNRLAGGRPTGELFF
abundance: .; v_gene: TRBV19; d_gene: .; j_gene: TRBJ1-4; CDR3nt: TGTGCCAGTAGTAGATTTTTAGGGGAAGAAAAACTGTTTTTT; CDR3aa: CASSRFLGEEKLFF
abundance: .; v_gene: TRBV10-3; d_gene: TRBD1; j_gene: TRBJ1-2; CDR3nt: TGTGCCACCAAGGGGACAGGTCAAAACTATGGCTACACCTTC; CDR3aa: CATKGTGQNYGYTF
abundance: .; v_gene: TRBV6-5; d_gene: .; j_gene: TRBJ1-6; CDR3nt: TGTGCCAGCAGTTACCTTGAGATCCAAAATTCACCCCTCCACTTT; CDR3aa: CASSYLEIQNSPLHF
abundance: .; v_gene: TRBV7-2; d_gene: .; j_gene: TRBJ1-2; CDR3nt: TGTGCCAGCAGCTTAGGGCAGGGTGGTGGCTACACCTTC; CDR3aa: CASSLGQGGGYTF
abundance: once; v_gene: TRBV3-1/TRBV3-2; d_gene: TRBD2; j_gene: TRBJ2-5; CDR3nt: TGTGCCAGCGATTTTGCGGGGGAAGAGACCCAGTACTTC; CDR3aa: CASDFAGEETQYF
abundance: .; v_gene: TRBV4-1; d_gene: .; j_gene: TRBJ1-5; CDR3nt: TGCGCCAGCAGCCACCACAATCAGCCCCAGCATTTT; CDR3aa: CASSHHNQPQHF
abundance: .; v_gene: TRBV5-1; d_gene: .; j_gene: TRBJ1-1; CDR3nt: TGCGCCAGCAGCTTCATAGGGGTCAACACTGAAGCTTTCTTT; CDR3aa: CASSFIGVNTEAFF
abundance: .; v_gene: TRBV21-1; d_gene: .; j_gene: TRBJ2-3; CDR3nt: TGTGCCAGCAGCAAAGAGGGACTAGCGGGGGGCATATGTGCAGATACGCAGTATTTT; CDR3aa: CASSKEGLAGGICADTQYF
abundance: once; v_gene: TRBV5-6; d_gene: TRBD2; j_gene: TRBJ2-7; CDR3nt: TGTGCCAGCAGCTTGGGCCCAGCGGGGGGACTCTACGAGCAGTACTTC; CDR3aa: CASSLGPAGGLYEQYF
abundance: .; v_gene: TRBV19; d_gene: TRBD2; j_gene: TRBJ2-3; CDR3nt: TGTGCCAGTAGTATTCGGGGGGGAGCTTCAACATTAGGTACGCAGTATTTT; CDR3aa: CASSIRGGASTLGTQYF
abundance: .; v_gene: TRBV5-1; d_gene: TRBD1; j_gene: TRBJ1-1; CDR3nt: TGCGCCAGCAGCCAGGGGGCGCGGGGCACTGAAGCTTTCTTT; CDR3aa: CASSQGARGTEAFF
abundance: .; v_gene: TRBV5-4; d_gene: .; j_gene: TRBJ1-4; CDR3nt: TGTGCCAGCAGCTGGAGAGGTAATGAAAAACTGTTTTTT; CDR3aa: CASSWRGNEKLFF
abundance: .; v_gene: TRBV7-8; d_gene: TRBD1; j_gene: TRBJ1-1; CDR3nt: TGTGCCAGCAGCTCCTGGACAGGGTACACTGAAGCTTTCTTT; CDR3aa: CASSSWTGYTEAFF
abundance: .; v_gene: TRBV6-5; d_gene: .; j_gene: TRBJ1-2; CDR3nt: TGTGCCAGCAGTTACTCGGCTTACAGGGTGTATGGCTACACCTTC; CDR3aa: CASSYSAYRVYGYTF
abundance: .; v_gene: TRBV12-3/TRBV12-4; d_gene: .; j_gene: TRBJ2-7; CDR3nt: TGTGCCAGCAGTCCTCGACAGTCATACGAGCAGTACTTC; CDR3aa: CASSPRQSYEQYF
abundance: .; v_gene: TRBV27; d_gene: TRBD2; j_gene: TRBJ2-2; CDR3nt: TGTGCCAGCAGTAGTAGCGGGGGGGTGAACACCGGGGAGCTGTTTTTT; CDR3aa: CASSSSGGVNTGELFF
abundance: .; v_gene: TRBV18; d_gene: .; j_gene: TRBJ1-3; CDR3nt: TGTGCCAGCTCACCACAGACACAAACTGGAAACACCATATATTTT; CDR3aa: CASSPQTQTGNTIYF
abundance: .; v_gene: TRBV19; d_gene: .; j_gene: TRBJ2-5; CDR3nt: TGTGCCAGTAGTACCTATTCGGGTGGTCAAGAGACCCAGTACTTC; CDR3aa: CASSTYSGGQETQYF
abundance: .; v_gene: TRBV28; d_gene: .; j_gene: TRBJ1-4; CDR3nt: TGTGCCAGCAGTCCCGGCGGGGGGAGAAAACTGTTTTTT; CDR3aa: CASSPGGGRKLFF
abundance: .; v_gene: TRBV10-3; d_gene: TRBD1; j_gene: TRBJ2-7; CDR3nt: TGTGCCATCAGTTTTACCGGGACAGCTTCCTACGAGCAGTACTTC; CDR3aa: CAISFTGTASYEQYF
abundance: .; v_gene: TRBV18; d_gene: TRBD2; j_gene: TRBJ2-1; CDR3nt: TGTGCCAGCTCCTATAGCGGGGCCGGCTCCTACAATGAGCAGTTCTTC; CDR3aa: CASSYSGAGSYNEQFF
abundance: .; v_gene: TRBV5-5; d_gene: .; j_gene: TRBJ1-2; CDR3nt: TGTGCCAGCAGCCCGGGGAGGAAGGTTTATGGCTACACCTTC; CDR3aa: CASSPGRKVYGYTF
abundance: .; v_gene: TRBV5-1; d_gene: TRBD2; j_gene: TRBJ2-5; CDR3nt: TGCGCCAGCAGACCTAGCGGGGGGGCTATCGAGACCCAGTACTTC; CDR3aa: CASRPSGGAIETQYF
abundance: .; v_gene: TRBV4-2; d_gene: TRBD2; j_gene: TRBJ2-5; CDR3nt: TGTGCCAGCAGCCATGTAGCGGGGGGGGACCAAGAGACCCAGTACTTC; CDR3aa: CASSHVAGGDQETQYF
abundance: .; v_gene: TRBV10-3; d_gene: .; j_gene: TRBJ1-1; CDR3nt: TGTGCCATCAGTGAGTCCCAGGCGGAGCAGGGTGGGACTGAAGCTTTCTTT; CDR3aa: CAISESQAEQGGTEAFF
abundance: few; v_gene: TRBV14; d_gene: TRBD2; j_gene: TRBJ2-5; CDR3nt: TGTGCCAGCTCATCGCTAGCGGGGTGGGAGACCCAGTACTTC; CDR3aa: CASSSLAGWETQYF
abundance: .; v_gene: TRBV7-9; d_gene: .; j_gene: TRBJ1-2; CDR3nt: TGTGCCAGCAGCCCCCGACAGAACTATGGCTACACCTTC; CDR3aa: CASSPRQNYGYTF
abundance: few; v_gene: TRBV11-2; d_gene: .; j_gene: TRBJ2-3; CDR3nt: TGTGCCAGCAGCTTTAATGTGGGGGGGCGGGATACGCAGTATTTT; CDR3aa: CASSFNVGGRDTQYF
abundance: .; v_gene: TRBV7-9; d_gene: TRBD1; j_gene: TRBJ2-1; CDR3nt: TGTGCCAGCAGCTTTGTCGGGACAGGGGGCCCTGGTGAGCAGTTCTTC; CDR3aa: CASSFVGTGGPGEQFF
abundance: .; v_gene: TRBV5-6; d_gene: .; j_gene: TRBJ2-7; CDR3nt: TGTGCCAGCAGCTTACCGGGACAAAACTACGAGCAGTACTTC; CDR3aa: CASSLPGQNYEQYF
abundance: .; v_gene: TRBV14; d_gene: .; j_gene: TRBJ1-2; CDR3nt: TGTGCCAGCAGCCAAGGCGGGAATATCTTTTTC; CDR3aa: CASSQGGNIFF
abundance: .; v_gene: TRBV5-1; d_gene: TRBD2; j_gene: TRBJ2-7; CDR3nt: TGCGCCAGCAGCTTGGTGGCTAGCGGGAACGAGCAGTACTTC; CDR3aa: CASSLVASGNEQYF
abundance: .; v_gene: TRBV7-8; d_gene: .; j_gene: TRBJ1-6; CDR3nt: TGTGCCAGCAGCTTAAGAGCGATCTCCTATAATTCACCCCTCCACTTT; CDR3aa: CASSLRAISYNSPLHF
abundance: .; v_gene: TRBV7-6; d_gene: .; j_gene: TRBJ1-5; CDR3nt: TGTGCCAGCAGCTTAGTAACAGGGAGAGATCAGCCCCAGCATTTT; CDR3aa: CASSLVTGRDQPQHF
abundance: .; v_gene: TRBV6-6; d_gene: .; j_gene: TRBJ1-2; CDR3nt: TGTGCCAGCAGTTACCGCCCCAGGTGGAACTATGGCTACACCTTC; CDR3aa: CASSYRPRWNYGYTF
abundance: few; v_gene: TRBV6-5; d_gene: TRBD2; j_gene: TRBJ2-5; CDR3nt: TGTGCCAGCAGTCTAGCGGGGGAGGCACCGGGGACCCAGTACTTC; CDR3aa: CASSLAGEAPGTQYF